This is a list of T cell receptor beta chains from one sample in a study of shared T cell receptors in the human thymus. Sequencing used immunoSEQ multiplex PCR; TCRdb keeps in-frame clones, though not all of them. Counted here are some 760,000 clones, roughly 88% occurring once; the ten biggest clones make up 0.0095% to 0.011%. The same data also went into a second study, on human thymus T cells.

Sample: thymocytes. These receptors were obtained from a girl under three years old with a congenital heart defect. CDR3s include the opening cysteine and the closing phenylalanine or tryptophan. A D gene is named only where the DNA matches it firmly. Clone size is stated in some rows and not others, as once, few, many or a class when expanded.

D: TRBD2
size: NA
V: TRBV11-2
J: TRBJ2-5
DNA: TGTGCCAGCAGAAGTAGCGGGGGAGGGGGAGAGACCCAGTACTTC
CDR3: CASRSSGGGGETQYF

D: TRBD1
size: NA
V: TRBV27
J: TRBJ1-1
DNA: TGTGCCAGCAGCCAGGGGGGATTCCCCATGAACACTGAAGCTTTCTTT
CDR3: CASSQGGFPMNTEAFF

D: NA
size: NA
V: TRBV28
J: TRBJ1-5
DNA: TGTGCCAGCAGCTTCCTGGACAGAGCTTATAGCAATCAGCCCCAGCATTTT
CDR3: CASSFLDRAYSNQPQHF

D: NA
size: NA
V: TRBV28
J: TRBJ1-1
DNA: TGTGCCAGCAGTCCGGTTTACTTGGGCATGAACACTGAAGCTTTCTTT
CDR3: CASSPVYLGMNTEAFF

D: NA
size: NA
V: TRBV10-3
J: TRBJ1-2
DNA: TGTGCCATCAGAAGATACGAAGAAATCTACAACTATGGCTACACCTTC
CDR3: CAIRRYEEIYNYGYTF

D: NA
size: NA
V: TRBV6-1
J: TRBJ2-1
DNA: TGTGCCAGCAGTGAAGGACCTGGGGCGGAGAATGAGCAGTTCTTC
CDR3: CASSEGPGAENEQFF

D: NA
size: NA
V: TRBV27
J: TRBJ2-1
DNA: TGTGCCAGCAGTTTCGGACTGGAGAGGGCCCATGAGCAGTTCTTC
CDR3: CASSFGLERAHEQFF

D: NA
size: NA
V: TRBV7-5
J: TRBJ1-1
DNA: TGTGCCAGAAGCTTGAGGGCGGGGGCAGAAGCTTTCTTT
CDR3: CARSLRAGAEAFF

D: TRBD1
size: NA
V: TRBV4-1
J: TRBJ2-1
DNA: TGCGCCAGTAGCCTCAACCCCCGACAGGGGGCCGGGCGTGAGCAGTTCTTC
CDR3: CASSLNPRQGAGREQFF

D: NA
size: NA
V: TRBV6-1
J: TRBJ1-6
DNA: TGTGCCAGCAGTGAAGCGGGGGGTAATTCACCCCTCCACTTT
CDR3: CASSEAGGNSPLHF

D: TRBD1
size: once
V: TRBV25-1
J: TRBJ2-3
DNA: TGTGCCAGCAGTGTGAATCGGACAGGAAGCACAGATACGCAGTATTTT
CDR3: CASSVNRTGSTDTQYF

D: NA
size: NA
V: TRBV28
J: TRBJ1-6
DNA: TGTGCCAGCAGTTTCGCCACAGTTAGCTCCTATAATTCACCCCTCCACTTT
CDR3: CASSFATVSSYNSPLHF

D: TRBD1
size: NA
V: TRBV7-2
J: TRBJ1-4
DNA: TGTGCCAGCAGCTCCACTCAGGGGGCTAATGAAAAACTGTTTTTT
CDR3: CASSSTQGANEKLFF

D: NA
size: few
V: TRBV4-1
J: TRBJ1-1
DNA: TGCGCCAGCAGCAAAGCCGACGGGGACTCCATTGGGAAAGCTTTCTTT
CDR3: CASSKADGDSIGKAFF